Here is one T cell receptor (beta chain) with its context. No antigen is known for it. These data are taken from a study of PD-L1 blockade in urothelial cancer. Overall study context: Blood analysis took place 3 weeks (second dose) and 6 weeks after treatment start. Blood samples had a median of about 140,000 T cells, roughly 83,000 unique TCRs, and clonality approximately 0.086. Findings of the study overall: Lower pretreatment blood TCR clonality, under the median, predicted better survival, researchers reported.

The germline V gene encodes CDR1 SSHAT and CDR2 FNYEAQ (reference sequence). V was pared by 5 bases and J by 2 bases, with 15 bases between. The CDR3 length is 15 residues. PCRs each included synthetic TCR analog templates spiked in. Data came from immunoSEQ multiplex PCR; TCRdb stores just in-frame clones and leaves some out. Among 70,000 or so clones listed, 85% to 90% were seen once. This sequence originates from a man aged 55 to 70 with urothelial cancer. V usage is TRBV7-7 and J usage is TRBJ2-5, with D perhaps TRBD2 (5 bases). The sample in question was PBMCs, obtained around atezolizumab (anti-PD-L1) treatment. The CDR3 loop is CASSVGMGGQETQYF. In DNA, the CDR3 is TGTGCCAGCAGCGTAGGCATGGGCGGGCAAGAGACCCAGTACTTC. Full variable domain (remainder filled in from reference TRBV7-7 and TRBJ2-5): GAGVSQSPRYKVTKRGQDVTLRCDPISSHATLYWYQQALGQGPEFLTYFNYEAQPDKSGLPSDRFSAERPEGSISTLTIQRTEQRDSAMYRCASSVGMGGQETQYFGPGTRLLVL.